Only a few counts were recorded for the clone carrying this T cell receptor (beta chain). Antigen unknown. This CDR3 is built from 17 residues. Germline-derived CDR1 and CDR2 are SGHRS and YFSETQ. The germline V and J ends were trimmed by 4 bases and 0 bases, with 18 bases remaining between them. This entry is derived from a study of beta chain features in type 1 diabetes. Study outcomes and limitations: Type 1 diabetes patients had moderately but significantly shorter TCRB CDR3s in all four CD4+ subsets.

Investigators reverse transcribed all isolated RNA, so they sequenced expressed TCRB transcripts. Data came from immunoSEQ multiplex PCR; TCRdb stores just in-frame clones and leaves some out. Of 150,000 to 200,000 clones listed, about 63% are singletons. This chain links TRBV5-1 with TRBJ2-3, with unresolved D. Sequenced: naive CD4+ T cells from blood. This receptor was identified in a man in his thirties or forties with type 1 diabetes. CDR3 nucleotides: TGCGCCAGCAGCAACTCCAAGGTAGCTCCTAGCACAGATACGCAGTATTTT. Translating gives CASSNSKVAPSTDTQYF.